One and the same sample provided the 32 T cell receptor beta chains below, sequenced in a study of blood T cell repertoires in COVID-19. Clones were sequenced by immunoSEQ multiplex PCR, and TCRdb holds only the in-frame ones, with some missing. The sample contains 300,000 to 350,000 clones, 80% to 90% of which appear only once. The sample consisted of peripheral blood. These receptors all stem from a young man with COVID-19, enrolled during active disease.

Details on this clone: The same CDR3 is also encoded by other DNA sequences in this sample. This chain uses TRBV18 with TRBJ1-2; possible D gene TRBD1, 6 bases. Trimming took 6 bases from V and 2 from J, leaving 10 bases between them. The CDR3 spans 13 residues. The V gene's germline CDR1 is KGHSH and CDR2 LQKENI. Here the CDR3 reads CASSPDRNYGYTF. The CDR3 nucleotides are TGTGCCAGCTCGCCCGACAGGAACTATGGCTACACCTTC.

The rearrangement joins TRBV27 to TRBJ2-7; 8 bases align to TRBD2. The CDR3 consists of 15 residues. The V gene's germline CDR1 is MNHEY and CDR2 SMNVEV (reference sequence). The J segment lost 3 bases and the V segment lost 3 bases, leaving 7 bases of the junction unmatched. As DNA, the CDR3 is TGTGCCAGCAGTTTCGGGGGGGACTCCCGCTACGAGCAGTACTTC. As protein: CASSFGGDSRYEQYF.

CDR3 amino acids: CATSRDAPGINSGNTIYF. The CDR3 bases are TGTGCCACCAGCAGAGATGCCCCGGGGATTAACTCTGGAAACACCATATATTTT. J is TRBJ1-3 and V is TRBV15; D unresolved. V lost 0 bases to trimming and J lost 0 bases, with 15 bases between them. This CDR3 spans 18 amino acids. Germline lookup yields CDR1 LNHNV and CDR2 YYDKDF (reference sequence).

V gene TRBV10-1 combines with J gene TRBJ2-1, with 8 bases identical to TRBD2. Unmatched junction bases numbered 7, after V lost 1 base and J lost 5 bases. The germline V gene encodes CDR1 WNHNN and CDR2 SYGVQD (reference sequence). CDR3 length: 16 amino acids. The CDR3 sequence is CASSEFRLAHNNEQFF. The CDR3 DNA follows: TGCGCCAGCAGTGAGTTCCGACTAGCGCACAACAATGAGCAGTTCTTC.

The V gene is TRBV11-2, the J gene TRBJ2-7; TRBD2 is a possible D gene (6 bases). Germline-derived CDR1 and CDR2 are SGHAT and FQNNGV. The CDR3 is 14 residues long. Trimming left V 5 bases short and J 1 base short, with 12 bases between. CDR3 sequence (DNA): TGTGCCAGCAGCCCTCGGGAGCGGTCCTACGAGCAGTACTTC. It translates to CASSPRERSYEQYF.

The chain joins TRBV29-1 to TRBJ1-4; the D is unclear. Germline V gene sequence: CDR1 SQVTM, CDR2 ANQGSEA. V shed 3 bases and J shed 5 bases, with 7 bases lying between them. The CDR3 totals 12 residues. CDR3 residues: CSVEARNEKLFF. The CDR3 DNA reads TGCAGCGTTGAGGCAAGAAATGAAAAACTGTTTTTT.

This clone came up a few times. The chain is built from TRBV27 and TRBJ2-7; the D is unclear. Germline CDR1 and CDR2: MNHEY and SMNVEV (reference sequence). V was clipped by 11 bases and J by 3 bases, with 5 bases between them. The CDR3 sequence is 9 residues long. In DNA, the CDR3 is TGTGCCCCCTACTACGAGCAGTACTTC. Residues: CAPYYEQYF.

Comments on this clone: The identical CDR3 is also encoded by other nucleotide sequences in the sample. The chain uses TRBV5-1 and TRBJ1-1; no firm D call. Germline loops: CDR1 SGHRS, CDR2 YFSETQ. The V end was cut by 1 base, the J end by 0 bases, with 7 bases between. This CDR3 is built from 14 residues. Here the CDR3 DNA reads TGCGCCAGCAGCTTGAACAGCTTGAACACTGAAGCTTTCTTT. Translated: CASSLNSLNTEAFF.

A single count supports this clone. This chain uses TRBV7-2 with TRBJ2-7; possibly TRBD1 for D (6 bases). This CDR3 is built from 14 residues. V lost 2 bases, J lost 4 bases, and 12 bases lay in between. CDR1 and CDR2 from the germline V gene are SGHTA and FQGNSA. The CDR3 loop reads CASSLQQGVYEQYF. CDR3 bases: TGTGCCAGCAGCTTACAACAGGGCGTATACGAGCAGTACTTC.

The rearrangement joins TRBV7-9 to TRBJ2-5, with D perhaps TRBD1 (5 bases). V was cut by 4 bases and J by 5 bases, with 17 bases left in between. Germline assignment: CDR1 SEHNR and CDR2 FQNEAQ (reference sequence). The CDR3 is made up of 15 amino acids. CDR3 nucleotide sequence: TGTGCCAGCAGCTCCAGACAGATTCGCCGGGAGACCCAGTACTTC. This sequence encodes CASSSRQIRRETQYF.

This clone was seen just once. The rearrangement uses TRBV7-3 and TRBJ2-1; the match to TRBD2 covers 7 bases. The CDR3 covers 15 residues. Germline-derived CDR1 and CDR2 are SGHTA and FQGTGA. V trimming: 2 bases; J trimming: 5 bases; junction bases outside the gene matches: 6. The CDR3 DNA reads TGTGCCAGCAGCTTACAAGCGGGGCAAAACAATGAGCAGTTCTTC. Translation gives CASSLQAGQNNEQFF.

The chain has TRBV7-2 and TRBJ1-6; maybe TRBD1 (5 bases). Trimming removed 4 bases from V and 9 bases from J, with 16 bases in between. The V gene's germline CDR1 is SGHTA and CDR2 FQGNSA. The length of the CDR3 is 15 residues. The CDR3 spells CASSWGGVRGSPLHF. The CDR3 nucleotides read TGTGCCAGCAGCTGGGGAGGGGTAAGAGGTTCACCCCTCCACTTT.

The chain carries TRBV4-1 and TRBJ1-5; D is possibly TRBD1 (5 bases). The CDR3 is 15 amino acids. With 0 bases removed from V and 5 bases from J, the gap between germline ends came to 11 bases. Germline values: CDR1 MGHRA, CDR2 YSYEKL. CDR3 sequence reads: CASSQEPDSYQPQHF. CDR3 bases: TGCGCCAGCAGCCAAGAACCCGACAGTTATCAGCCCCAGCATTTT.

The chain employs TRBV18 and TRBJ1-5, with D possibly being TRBD1 (6 bases). The V end lost 5 bases, the J end lost 0 bases, and 14 bases lay between the germline ends. Germline values: CDR1 KGHSH, CDR2 LQKENI. The CDR3 runs to 16 residues. The CDR3 DNA follows: TGTGCCAGCTCAAAAAGAGGGACAACTAGCAATCAGCCCCAGCATTTT. This sequence encodes CASSKRGTTSNQPQHF.

In this sample, this clone turned up once. The rearrangement joins TRBV12-3 or TRBV12-4 to TRBJ2-7; tentatively, D is TRBD1 (6 bases). The CDR3 covers 13 residues. Trimming pared 3 bases from V and 7 bases from J, leaving 13 bases between. This CDR3 is CASSFYDTGEQYF. The CDR3 nucleotides are TGTGCCAGCAGTTTCTACGATACAGGGGAGCAGTACTTC.

The chain carries TRBV5-6 and TRBJ1-2; D remains unclear. The CDR3 loop spans 14 amino acids. The germline V gene encodes CDR1 SGHDT and CDR2 YYEEEE. V was cut by 4 bases and J by 6 bases, with 16 bases left in between. As DNA, the CDR3 is TGTGCCAGCAGCATCATTCGGACTGATCATGGCTACACCTTC. Its protein product is CASSIIRTDHGYTF.

The V and J genes are TRBV9 and TRBJ1-1; D is undetermined. Germline V CDR1 and CDR2: SGDLS, YYNGEE. V was cut by 6 bases and J by 5 bases, with 14 bases left in between. The length of the CDR3 is 13 residues. CDR3 loop: CASTDQLGTEAFF. CDR3 nucleotide sequence: TGTGCCAGCACCGATCAGCTAGGTACTGAAGCTTTCTTT.

The chain joins TRBV7-2 to TRBJ1-1; no clear D gene. This CDR3 is built from 13 residues. The germline CDR1 and CDR2 sequences are SGHTA and FQGNSA. Trimming left V 1 base short and J 5 bases short, with 8 bases between. The CDR3 DNA reads as TGTGCCAGCAGCTTAGAAGAGGGAACTGAAGCTTTCTTT. It codes for CASSLEEGTEAFF.

This rearrangement joins TRBV12-5 to TRBJ1-1; no definite D call. The CDR3 totals 13 residues. Trimming left V 1 base short and J 1 base short, with 4 bases between. Per the germline V gene, CDR1 is LGHNT and CDR2 is FRNRAP. In nucleotides, the CDR3 is TGTGCTAGTGGTTTGGAGCCGAACACTGAAGCTTTCTTT. Amino acid sequence: CASGLEPNTEAFF.

J is TRBJ1-4 and V is TRBV3-1 (or the pseudogene TRBV3-2), with D possibly TRBD1 on 5 matching bases. Germline CDR1 reads LGHDT; CDR2 reads YNNKEL (reference sequence). This CDR3 is 11 amino acids long. V gave up 11 bases and J gave up 8 bases, with 12 bases separating them. CDR3 coding DNA: TGTGCCGTGCAGGGTCGAGAAAAACTGTTTTTT. This codes for CAVQGREKLFF.

This clone has a handful of counts. The chain joins TRBV19 to TRBJ2-3, with D tentatively TRBD2 (6 bases). The V gene lost 6 bases and the J gene lost 3 bases, with 10 bases spanning the gap. CDR1 is LNHDA and CDR2 is SQIVND in the germline V gene (reference sequence). There are 13 residues in the CDR3. CDR3 protein: CASSRGWTDTQYF. CDR3 in DNA: TGTGCCAGTAGCCGGGGGTGGACAGATACGCAGTATTTT.

The rearrangement uses TRBV18 and TRBJ2-5; TRBD2 agrees at 9 bases. Germline V gives CDR1 KGHSH, CDR2 LQKENI. The length of the CDR3 is 15 residues. J lost 5 bases, V lost 5 bases, and 9 bases had no gene match. CDR3 sequence: CASSSRGLAGETQYF. CDR3 coding DNA: TGTGCCAGCTCAAGCCGGGGACTAGCCGGGGAGACCCAGTACTTC. The full variable domain, rest sourced from reference TRBV18 and TRBJ2-5, is NAGVMQNPRHLVRRRGQEARLRCSPMKGHSHVYWYRQLPEEGLKFMVYLQKENIIDESGMPKERFSAEFPKEGPSILRIQQVVRGDSAAYFCASSSRGLAGETQYFGPGTRLLVL.

J is TRBJ1-1 and V is TRBV5-1; D possibly corresponds to TRBD1 (5 bases). CDR3 length: 16 residues. From germline, CDR1 is SGHRS and CDR2 YFSETQ. Trimming took 0 bases from V and 0 from J, leaving 12 bases between them. The chain's CDR3 is CASSLEVQEMNTEAFF. The CDR3 nucleotides are TGCGCCAGCAGCTTGGAAGTACAGGAGATGAACACTGAAGCTTTCTTT.

The chain uses TRBV7-2 and TRBJ1-1; 8 positions match TRBD1. This CDR3 region has 15 residues. The junction had 3 bases not matched to a gene; V was cut back by 3 bases and J by 0 bases. Per germline, CDR1 SGHTA and CDR2 FQGNSA. CDR3 region: CASSFRQGMNTEAFF. The CDR3, as DNA: TGTGCCAGCAGCTTTAGACAGGGGATGAACACTGAAGCTTTCTTT.

The chain carries TRBV5-6 and TRBJ2-7; the match to TRBD1 covers 8 bases. With V trimmed by 0 bases and J by 4 bases, 6 bases remained unmatched. Germline V CDR1 and CDR2: SGHDT, YYEEEE. This CDR3 is built from 15 residues. This chain's CDR3 is CASSLGQGWGYEQYF. In DNA, the CDR3 is TGTGCCAGCAGCTTGGGACAGGGGTGGGGATACGAGCAGTACTTC.

The CDR3 nucleotides are TGTGCCAGCAGCTTAACTCCCGGGACAGGGGGGCCCACAGATACGCAGTATTTT. Residues: CASSLTPGTGGPTDTQYF. The V and J genes are TRBV7-3 and TRBJ2-3; 11 bases are a match to TRBD1. CDR1 is SGHTA, CDR2 FQGTGA, per germline. The V segment lost 0 bases and the J segment 2 bases; nucleotides outside the gene matches: 7. CDR3 length: 18 amino acids.

This rearrangement joins TRBV6-5 to TRBJ1-2; 11 bases align to TRBD1. The V gene's germline CDR1 is MNHEY and CDR2 SVGAGI. This CDR3 spans 14 amino acids. The V and J ends lost 3 bases and 6 bases, in that order; junction bases with no gene match: 3. In DNA form, the CDR3 reads TGTGCCAGCAGTTATCGGGACAGGGGGAATGGCTACACCTTC. Translation gives CASSYRDRGNGYTF.

The chain carries TRBV18 and TRBJ1-1; the match to TRBD1 covers 7 bases. The junction had 5 bases not matched to a gene; V was cut back by 3 bases and J by 1 base. Germline CDR1 is KGHSH and CDR2 is LQKENI. The CDR3 is made up of 15 amino acids. In nucleotides, the CDR3 is TGTGCCAGCTCACCCTGGGACAGATCGAACACTGAAGCTTTCTTT. Translated, it gives CASSPWDRSNTEAFF.

V gene TRBV3-1 (or the pseudogene TRBV3-2) combines with J gene TRBJ2-3; D possibly corresponds to TRBD2 (5 bases). The CDR3 is made up of 15 amino acids. With 7 bases removed from V and 2 bases from J, the gap between germline ends came to 16 bases. Germline V gene sequence: CDR1 LGHDT, CDR2 YNNKEL (reference sequence). The CDR3 coding sequence is TGTGCCAGCACCTCCGACTACCTGGCCACAGATACGCAGTATTTT. This sequence encodes CASTSDYLATDTQYF.

The genes are TRBV7-9 and TRBJ1-1; 9 bases agree with TRBD1. With V trimmed by 5 bases and J by 7 bases, 11 bases remained unmatched. The CDR3 runs to 15 residues. From germline, CDR1 is SEHNR and CDR2 FQNEAQ (reference sequence). CDR3 in DNA: TGTGCCAGCAGCCCGGACAGGGGAGAGGGTATTGAAGCTTTCTTT. It codes for CASSPDRGEGIEAFF. Full variable domain (missing parts from reference TRBV7-9 and TRBJ1-1): DTGVSQNPRHKITKRGQNVTFRCDPISEHNRLYWYRQTLGQGPEFLTYFQNEAQLEKSRLLSDRFSAERPKGSFSTLEIQRTEQGDSAMYLCASSPDRGEGIEAFFGQGTRLTVV.

V usage is TRBV27 and J usage is TRBJ2-1; D is perhaps TRBD1 (5 bases). Trimming took 5 bases from V and 0 from J, leaving 11 bases between them. Germline V gene lookup returns CDR1 MNHEY and CDR2 SMNVEV (reference sequence). The CDR3 consists of 15 residues. The CDR3 DNA reads TGTGCCAGCAGTCAAGGGGTCAGCTCCTACAATGAGCAGTTCTTC. As protein: CASSQGVSSYNEQFF.

A few counts support this clone. In DNA, the CDR3 is TGTGCCAGCACCACTGGAGGCCTACTAGACAATGAGCAGTTCTTC. This translates into CASTTGGLLDNEQFF. This sequence joins TRBV13 and TRBJ2-1; TRBD2 might be the D (5 bases). Between the trimmed V and J ends, which lost 7 bases and 5 bases, there was a span of 18 bases. CDR3 length equals 15 residues. CDR1 and CDR2 from the germline V gene are PRHDT and FYEKMQ (reference sequence).